This TCR beta chain was identified in a study of T cell responses to AZD1222 COVID-19 vaccine. Study observations and caveats: Unmutated regions of variants are reportedly targeted by nearly half of spike-specific TCRs.

TCRdb's table, derived via immunoSEQ multiplex PCR, lists solely in-frame clones and lacks some. The table lists about 180,000 clones, approximately 86% of them singletons. Germline CDR1 SGHNT, CDR2 YENEEA. With 6 bases removed from V and 9 bases from J, the gap between germline ends came to 24 bases. This CDR3 spans 16 amino acids. About this clone itself: Its specificity is unknown.

The clonotype comes from an adult in good health. The material was peripheral blood, obtained on day 0 of AZD1222 vaccination. The genes are TRBV11-3 and TRBJ2-1, with a possible D match to TRBD2 (6 bases). This CDR3 reads CASSSEEAGKNGEQFF. The CDR3 coding sequence is TGTGCCAGCAGTTCAGAAGAGGCGGGGAAGAACGGTGAGCAGTTCTTC.